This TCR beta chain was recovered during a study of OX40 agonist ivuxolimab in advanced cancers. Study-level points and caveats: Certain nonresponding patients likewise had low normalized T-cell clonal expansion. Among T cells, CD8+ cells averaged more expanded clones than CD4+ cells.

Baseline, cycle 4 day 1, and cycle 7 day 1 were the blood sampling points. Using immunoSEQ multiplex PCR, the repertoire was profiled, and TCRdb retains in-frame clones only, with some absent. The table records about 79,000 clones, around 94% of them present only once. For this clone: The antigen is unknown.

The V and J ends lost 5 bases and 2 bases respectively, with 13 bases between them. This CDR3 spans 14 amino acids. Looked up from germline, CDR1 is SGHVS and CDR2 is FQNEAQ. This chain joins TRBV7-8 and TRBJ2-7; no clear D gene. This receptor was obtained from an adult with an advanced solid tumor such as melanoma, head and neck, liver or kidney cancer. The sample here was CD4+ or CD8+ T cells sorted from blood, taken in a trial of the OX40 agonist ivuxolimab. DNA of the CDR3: TGTGCCAGCAGCCCCGAAGGCCTACCCTACGAGCAGTACTTC. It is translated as CASSPEGLPYEQYF. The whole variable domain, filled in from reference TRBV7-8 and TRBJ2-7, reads GAGVSQSPRYKVAKRGQDVALRCDPISGHVSLFWYQQALGQGPEFLTYFQNEAQLDKSGLPSDRFFAERPEGSVSTLKIQRTQQEDSAVYLCASSPEGLPYEQYFGPGTRLTVT.